What follows are 21 T cell receptor beta chains derived from one specimen sequenced in a study of response to subunit inactivated influenza vaccine listed by TCRdb under 2018. Library preparation was by RT-PCR. These reads were obtained on an Illumina HiSeq 2500. Through fastp at Q25 and MiXCR, TCRdb rebuilt clones from the public reads, retaining in-frame beta chains. Each CDR3 protein gets just one entry, which takes the most common genes and DNA from the rows behind it. The sample has roughly 700,000 distinct CDR3 sequences on record, about 15% of them singletons. Approximately 7% of the sample lies in the top ten. Here the sequenced sample was PBMCs from blood, taken around 15 days before vaccination. All receptors derive from a man aged 45-65 years who received an inactivated influenza vaccine. Donor details come from another sample of the same person, matched by shared clones.

The chain joins TRBV5-1 to TRBJ2-3; D is perhaps TRBD2 (5 bases). Germline CDR1 SGHRS, CDR2 YFSETQ. CDR3 length equals 14 residues. V dropped 4 bases and J dropped 1 base, with 10 bases sitting between them. The CDR3, as DNA: TGCGCCAGCAGCCTTAGCGACGGCACAGATACGCAGTATTTT. It translates to CASSLSDGTDTQYF. Filled out from reference TRBV5-1 and TRBJ2-3, the complete variable domain reads KAGVTQTPRYLIKTRGQQVTLSCSPISGHRSVSWYQQTPGQGLQFLFEYFSETQRNKGNFPGRFSGRQFSNSRSEMNVSTLELGDSALYLCASSLSDGTDTQYFGPGTRLTVL.

This clonotype was seen ten or more times. The chain uses TRBV9 and TRBJ2-5; 9 bases match TRBD2. CDR3 length: 17 residues. V lost 0 bases, J lost 2 bases, and 8 bases stayed unmatched. The V gene's germline CDR1 is SGDLS and CDR2 YYNGEE. The CDR3: CASSVDRGSGGQETQYF. CDR3 in DNA: TGTGCCAGCAGCGTAGATCGGGGTAGCGGGGGACAAGAGACCCAGTACTTC.

In this sample, this clonotype turned up a few times. V gene TRBV4-3 combines with J gene TRBJ2-5; 13 positions agree with TRBD2. Germline lookup yields CDR1 LGHNA and CDR2 YSLEER. The V segment lost 0 bases and the J segment 4 bases; nucleotides outside the gene matches: 2. CDR3 length: 16 amino acids. The CDR3 here is CASSQELAGGPETQYF. The CDR3 bases are TGCGCCAGCAGCCAAGAACTAGCGGGGGGGCCAGAGACCCAGTACTTC.

In its sample, this clonotype was seen a few times. The V gene is TRBV25-1, the J gene TRBJ2-1; 13 positions match TRBD2. Germline-derived CDR1 and CDR2 are MGHDK and SYGVNS. There are 14 residues in the CDR3. V lost 3 bases and J lost 8; bases outside the gene matches: 1. CDR3 loop: CASSDGLAGDEQFF. DNA for the CDR3: TGTGCCAGCAGTGACGGACTAGCGGGAGATGAGCAGTTCTTC.

A few counts support this clonotype. The junction does not match germline at one end; this may be a read error. This chain links TRBV7-7 with TRBJ2-5; D not certain. This CDR3 is built from 15 residues. Germline V gene lookup returns CDR1 SSHAT and CDR2 FNYEAQ (reference sequence). CDR3 DNA sequence: TGTGCTAGCAGCTTAAACGCCGGGTCGGAAGGTGGCCAGTACTTC. Translated: CASSLNAGSEGGQYF.

Ten or more counts support this clonotype. The chain recombines TRBV5-1 with TRBJ2-3; TRBD2 agrees at 11 bases. V shed 9 bases and J 3 bases; nucleotides not matched to a gene: 6. Germline lookup yields CDR1 SGHRS and CDR2 YFSETQ. The length of the CDR3 is 14 residues. The CDR3 loop is CATAGTSGTDTQYF. CDR3 nucleotides: TGCGCCACTGCCGGGACTAGCGGAACAGATACGCAGTATTTT.

The V gene is TRBV20-1, the J gene TRBJ1-1, with a possible D match to TRBD1 (5 bases). In germline, CDR1 is DFQATT, CDR2 SNEGSKA (reference sequence). Trimming cost V 7 bases and J 8 bases, with 17 bases left between them. The CDR3 consists of 12 residues. The CDR3 loop is CSGTVGGREAFF. The DNA for the CDR3 is TGCAGTGGGACCGTGGGGGGGAGAGAAGCTTTCTTT.

In its sample, this clonotype was seen a few times. This chain joins TRBV7-2 and TRBJ1-2; D is unresolved. The CDR3 has 13 amino acids. The germline V and J ends were trimmed by 5 bases and 8 bases, with 15 bases remaining between them. CDR1 is SGHTA, CDR2 FQGNSA, per germline. This CDR3 is CASSTSGEGGYTF. DNA of the CDR3: TGTGCCAGCAGCACCTCTGGGGAAGGAGGCTACACCTTC. Variable domain in full (rest from reference TRBV7-2 and TRBJ1-2): GAGVSQSPSNKVTEKGKDVELRCDPISGHTALYWYRQSLGQGLEFLIYFQGNSAPDKSGLPSDRFSAERTGGSVSTLTIQRTQQEDSAVYLCASSTSGEGGYTFGSGTRLTVV.

Ten or more counts support this clonotype. The chain recombines TRBV7-9 with TRBJ1-2; no firm D call. This CDR3 region has 12 residues. Between the trimmed V and J ends, which lost 5 bases and 0 bases, there was a span of 4 bases. CDR1 and CDR2 from the germline V gene are SEHNR and FQNEAQ (reference sequence). The CDR3 region is CASSTTNYGYTF. For the CDR3, the DNA is TGTGCCAGCAGCACTACTAACTATGGCTACACCTTC.

This chain joins TRBV5-8 and TRBJ2-2; 8 positions agree with TRBD2. Per germline, CDR1 SGHTS and CDR2 YDEGEE. The CDR3 consists of 16 residues. Trimming at V came to 4 bases and at J to 6 bases, leaving 11 bases not matched to a gene. The CDR3 is CASSARRTSLAGELFF. CDR3 DNA sequence: TGTGCCAGCAGCGCTCGTAGGACTAGCTTGGCCGGGGAGCTGTTTTTT.

V and J are TRBV15 and TRBJ2-1; a weak D match, TRBD2 (5 bases). Between the trimmed V and J ends, which lost 0 bases and 4 bases, there was a span of 10 bases. Germline V gives CDR1 LNHNV, CDR2 YYDKDF (reference sequence). CDR3 size: 15 residues. For the CDR3, the DNA is TGTGCCACCAGCAGAGATTTGAAGCGGTACAATGAGCAGTTCTTC. Amino acids: CATSRDLKRYNEQFF.

The V and J genes are TRBV20-1 and TRBJ1-5, with a weak D call TRBD1 (5 bases). V lost 3 bases and J 6 bases, leaving 9 bases between the germline ends. Germline V gene data show CDR1 as DFQATT and CDR2 as SNEGSKA (reference sequence). There are 12 residues in the CDR3. The CDR3 sequence is CSARSGRQPQHF. The CDR3 DNA follows: TGCAGTGCTAGGTCAGGGCGTCAGCCCCAGCATTTT.

This chain links TRBV5-1 with TRBJ2-1; unclear D gene. V lost 0 bases, J lost 6 bases, and 16 bases lay in between. Germline CDR1 SGHRS, CDR2 YFSETQ. The CDR3 has 16 residues. CDR3 bases: TGCGCCAGCAGCTTGGTTACCACTTCATCTTTCAATGAGCAGTTCTTC. It translates to CASSLVTTSSFNEQFF.

The chain recombines TRBV7-2 with TRBJ2-1; a possible D gene is TRBD2 (5 bases). CDR3 length equals 12 residues. Trimming removed 5 bases at V and 12 bases at J, with 14 bases between. Germline CDR1 is SGHTA and CDR2 is FQGNSA. The CDR3 DNA reads as TGTGCCAGCAGCAGCGGCAAACTAGGGCAGTTCTTC. Encoded protein: CASSSGKLGQFF.

The rearrangement joins TRBV4-1 to TRBJ1-1; D not certain. The CDR3 is made up of 15 amino acids. V gave up 1 base and J gave up 1 base, with 10 bases separating them. Germline lookup yields CDR1 MGHRA and CDR2 YSYEKL. In nucleotides, the CDR3 is TGCGCCAGCAGCCAAGCCCCAATTGGGAACACTGAAGCTTTCTTT. Protein product: CASSQAPIGNTEAFF.

The table lists this clonotype with a few counts. The V and J genes are TRBV12-3 or TRBV12-4 and TRBJ2-1; TRBD2 agrees at 10 bases. The CDR3 runs to 15 residues. V dropped 6 bases and J dropped 12; count of bases not matched to a gene: 14. CDR3 in amino acids: CASRSGGAMTEGQFF. The CDR3, as DNA: TGTGCCAGCAGGAGCGGGGGGGCAATGACTGAGGGGCAGTTCTTC.

The V gene is TRBV19, the J gene TRBJ2-3; 7 nucleotides line up with TRBD1. After removal of 1 base from V and 4 bases from J, the junction contained 5 bases not matched to a gene. The CDR3 spans 15 residues. Germline V gene data show CDR1 as LNHDA and CDR2 as SQIVND (reference sequence). The CDR3 loop is CASSIGRTGADTQYF. The CDR3 region has the DNA TGTGCCAGTAGTATAGGTAGGACAGGCGCAGATACGCAGTATTTT.

The CDR3 nucleotides are TGTGCCACCAGCAGAGACAGGGGGGTAACCTACAATGAGCAGTTCTTC. It encodes CATSRDRGVTYNEQFF. V and J are TRBV15 and TRBJ2-1; a weak D match, TRBD1 (7 bases). Germline V gene data show CDR1 as LNHNV and CDR2 as YYDKDF (reference sequence). CDR3 length equals 16 residues. V was pared by 0 bases and J by 2 bases, with 11 bases between.

This clonotype has just a few counts. The gene calls are TRBV12-5 and TRBJ2-3; 8 nucleotides align to TRBD2. V lost 0 bases, J lost 2 bases, and 16 bases stayed unmatched. The germline V gene has CDR1 LGHNT and CDR2 FRNRAP. This CDR3 has 20 amino acids. CDR3 sequence: CASGLVLSLETSALTDTQYF. The CDR3 nucleotides are TGTGCTAGTGGTTTGGTATTGTCCCTTGAGACTAGCGCGCTCACAGATACGCAGTATTTT.

The chain couples TRBV9 to TRBJ2-2; the D call may be TRBD1 or TRBD2 (5 bases each). Per germline, CDR1 SGDLS and CDR2 YYNGEE. This CDR3 is 16 amino acids long. Between the trimmed V and J ends, which lost 2 bases and 1 base, there was a span of 12 bases. CDR3 loop: CASSVPTGGNTGELFF. The CDR3, as DNA: TGTGCCAGCAGCGTCCCGACTGGGGGGAACACCGGGGAGCTGTTTTTT.

The V call is TRBV4-3, the J call TRBJ1-6; D is uncertain. This CDR3 has 17 residues. Per the germline V gene, CDR1 is LGHNA and CDR2 is YSLEER. The V and J ends lost 0 bases and 0 bases respectively, with 9 bases between them. DNA for the CDR3: TGCGCCAGCAGCCAAGAGTACGCGAGCTCCTATAATTCACCCCTCCACTTT. Its protein is CASSQEYASSYNSPLHF.